The 17 T cell receptor beta chains given below trace back to one sample, sequenced in a study of T cell responses to AZD1222 COVID-19 vaccine. Some clones are missing from TCRdb's copy, which holds only in-frame ones; the method was immunoSEQ multiplex PCR. Here the sample spans roughly 150,000 clones, roughly 88% being singletons. The specimen was peripheral blood, collected on day 0 of MenACWY control vaccination. The source of these receptors is an adult in good health.

The CDR3 DNA reads as TGTGCCAGTTCCCGCGGGACAGTTGGCAACTATGGCTACACCTTC. It yields the protein CASSRGTVGNYGYTF. This rearrangement joins TRBV19 to TRBJ1-2; 7 positions match TRBD1. Germline CDR1 LNHDA, CDR2 SQIVND (reference sequence). The CDR3 consists of 15 residues. After removal of 8 bases from V and 2 bases from J, the junction contained 11 bases not matched to a gene. Using reference TRBV19 and TRBJ1-2 for the parts outside the CDR3, the full variable domain is DGGITQSPKYLFRKEGQNVTLSCEQNLNHDAMYWYRQDPGQGLRLIYYSQIVNDFQKGDIAEGYSVSREKKESFPLTVTSAQKNPTAFYLCASSRGTVGNYGYTFGSGTRLTVV.

V is TRBV19 and J is TRBJ1-5, with a tentative D call TRBD1 (5 bases). The CDR3 extends over 17 amino acids. The V gene's germline CDR1 is LNHDA and CDR2 SQIVND (reference sequence). V was pared by 5 bases and J by 3 bases, with 20 bases between. CDR3 nucleotides: TGTGCCAGTAGTCCCACGAGGGGTGGGATTTACAATCAGCCCCAGCATTTT. This sequence encodes CASSPTRGGIYNQPQHF. Using reference TRBV19 and TRBJ1-5 for the parts outside the CDR3, the full variable domain is DGGITQSPKYLFRKEGQNVTLSCEQNLNHDAMYWYRQDPGQGLRLIYYSQIVNDFQKGDIAEGYSVSREKKESFPLTVTSAQKNPTAFYLCASSPTRGGIYNQPQHFGDGTRLSIL.

This clone is a singleton in its sample. The chain carries TRBV5-8 and TRBJ1-5; D unresolved. V gave up 2 bases and J gave up 5 bases, with 11 bases separating them. CDR1 is SGHTS, CDR2 YDEGEE, per germline. The CDR3 contains 14 residues. The CDR3 is CASSFGDRYQPQHF. The CDR3 DNA reads as TGTGCCAGCAGCTTTGGTGACCGGTATCAGCCCCAGCATTTT.

This clone was seen a handful of times. The gene calls are TRBV6-2 or TRBV6-3 and TRBJ1-2; weak D call: TRBD1 (5 bases). The CDR3 consists of 12 residues. Deletions cut 4 bases from V and 9 bases from J, with 12 bases between. Germline assignment: CDR1 MNHEY and CDR2 SVGEGT. CDR3 nucleotides: TGTGCCAGCAGTTCGGGGGTAAGGAGCTACACCTTC. Its protein product is CASSSGVRSYTF.

J is TRBJ1-2 and V is TRBV2, with TRBD1 matching 10 bases. The CDR3 has 13 residues. Germline CDR1 is SNHLY and CDR2 is FYNNEI. J gave up 4 bases and V 10 bases, and 6 bases lay outside the gene matches. DNA for the CDR3: TGTGCCACCAGGGACAGGGGTCCCTATGGCTACACCTTC. Amino acid sequence: CATRDRGPYGYTF. Drawing the rest from reference TRBV2 and TRBJ1-2, the complete variable domain is EPEVTQTPSHQVTQMGQEVILRCVPISNHLYFYWYRQILGQKVEFLVSFYNNEISEKSEIFDDQFSVERPDGSNFTLKIRSTKLEDSAMYFCATRDRGPYGYTFGSGTRLTVV.

This rearrangement joins TRBV5-1 to TRBJ2-2; D might be TRBD1 (6 bases). V lost 0 bases, J lost 5 bases, and 11 bases lay in between. CDR3 length equals 15 residues. CDR1 SGHRS and CDR2 YFSETQ come from the germline V gene. CDR3 bases: TGCGCCAGCAGCTTGGATACAGGGAAGACCGGGGAGCTGTTTTTT. This codes for CASSLDTGKTGELFF.

The chain has TRBV9 and TRBJ2-2; D call uncertain. V dropped 3 bases and J dropped 6 bases, with 18 bases sitting between them. Germline CDR1 and CDR2: SGDLS and YYNGEE. The CDR3 covers 16 residues. CDR3 sequence (DNA): TGTGCCAGCAGCGGTGGAACCCACTTTGGCGCCGGGGAGCTGTTTTTT. Protein product: CASSGGTHFGAGELFF. Complete variable domain (other parts from reference TRBV9 and TRBJ2-2): DSGVTQTPKHLITATGQRVTLRCSPRSGDLSVYWYQQSLDQGLQFLIQYYNGEERAKGNILERFSAQQFPDLHSELNLSSLELGDSALYFCASSGGTHFGAGELFFGEGSRLTVL.

The chain links TRBV18 to TRBJ2-2, with D tentatively TRBD1 or TRBD2 (5 bases each). CDR1 is KGHSH, CDR2 LQKENI, per germline. V lost 1 base and J lost 6, with 15 bases in between. This CDR3 has 16 residues. CDR3 region: CASSPRGTAQAGELFF. Here the CDR3 DNA reads TGTGCCAGCTCACCACGTGGGACGGCTCAGGCCGGGGAGCTGTTTTTT.

This chain links TRBV29-1 with TRBJ2-1, with D possibly matching TRBD1 (6 bases). This CDR3 has 11 amino acids. Per the germline V gene, CDR1 is SQVTM and CDR2 is ANQGSEA. The V and J ends lost 4 bases and 6 bases respectively, with 7 bases between them. DNA for the CDR3: TGCAGCGTTGGCAGGGGCAATGAGCAGTTCTTC. Its translation is CSVGRGNEQFF.

The chain employs TRBV11-3 and TRBJ2-5; D unresolved. Germline assignment: CDR1 SGHNT and CDR2 YENEEA. This CDR3 comprises 13 residues. Trimming removed 3 bases from V and 5 bases from J, with 10 bases in between. The CDR3 region is CASSFGPRETQYF. The DNA for the CDR3 is TGTGCCAGCAGCTTTGGGCCCCGGGAGACCCAGTACTTC.

V and J are TRBV12-5 and TRBJ1-2; unclear D gene. Trimming removed 2 bases at V and 8 bases at J, with 9 bases between. The CDR3 length is 12 residues. From germline, CDR1 is LGHNT and CDR2 FRNRAP. CDR3 loop: CASGLSGDGYTF. The CDR3 DNA follows: TGTGCTAGTGGTTTGTCGGGTGACGGCTACACCTTC.

The chain employs TRBV4-1 and TRBJ1-1; the D gene is possibly TRBD1 (6 bases). CDR3 size: 15 residues. Germline V CDR1 and CDR2: MGHRA, YSYEKL. The V end lost 7 bases, the J end lost 0 bases, and 15 bases lay between the germline ends. CDR3 region: CASISSTGMNTEAFF. DNA for the CDR3: TGCGCCAGCATCTCGAGTACAGGGATGAACACTGAAGCTTTCTTT.

This sequence joins TRBV7-2 and TRBJ2-1; 7 bases fit TRBD2. V gave up 1 base and J gave up 4 bases; unmatched junction bases: 4. Germline V lookup: CDR1 SGHTA, CDR2 FQGNSA. The CDR3 spans 15 residues. The CDR3 loop reads CASSLGASGYNEQFF. DNA of the CDR3: TGTGCCAGCAGCTTAGGGGCTAGCGGTTACAATGAGCAGTTCTTC. The full variable domain, rest sourced from reference TRBV7-2 and TRBJ2-1, is GAGVSQSPSNKVTEKGKDVELRCDPISGHTALYWYRQSLGQGLEFLIYFQGNSAPDKSGLPSDRFSAERTGGSVSTLTIQRTQQEDSAVYLCASSLGASGYNEQFFGPGTRLTVL.

V usage is TRBV9 and J usage is TRBJ1-5; D not certain. Germline CDR1 reads SGDLS; CDR2 reads YYNGEE. This CDR3 spans 13 amino acids. V shed 1 base and J shed 4 bases, with 6 bases lying between them. Written as DNA, the CDR3 is TGTGCCAGCAGCGTAACCCTGAATCAGCCCCAGCATTTT. It specifies CASSVTLNQPQHF.

The rearrangement uses TRBV5-1 and TRBJ1-4; D is unresolved. The CDR3 runs to 13 residues. Trimming removed 0 bases at V and 12 bases at J, with 12 bases between. Germline lookup yields CDR1 SGHRS and CDR2 YFSETQ. The CDR3 region has the DNA TGCGCCAGCAGCTTGGCAGGTACCGAAGAACTGTTTTTT. It codes for CASSLAGTEELFF. Based on the CDR3 plus reference TRBV5-1 and TRBJ1-4, the full variable domain is KAGVTQTPRYLIKTRGQQVTLSCSPISGHRSVSWYQQTPGQGLQFLFEYFSETQRNKGNFPGRFSGRQFSNSRSEMNVSTLELGDSALYLCASSLAGTEELFFGSGTQLSVL.

The V and J genes are TRBV9 and TRBJ2-3, with D perhaps being TRBD1 or TRBD2 (5 bases each). With 0 bases removed from V and 4 bases from J, the gap between germline ends came to 15 bases. Germline lookup yields CDR1 SGDLS and CDR2 YYNGEE. The CDR3 has 16 amino acids. The CDR3 DNA reads as TGTGCCAGCAGCGTAGCTACGTGGGGGACGGCAGATACGCAGTATTTT. Its translation: CASSVATWGTADTQYF.

The rearrangement uses TRBV30 and TRBJ2-5, with unresolved D. Deletions cut 0 bases from V and 7 bases from J, with 12 bases between. The CDR3 loop spans 13 amino acids. The germline gives CDR1 GTSNPN, CDR2 SVGIG (reference sequence). The CDR3 spells CAWSVSPEGTQYF. The CDR3 nucleotides read TGTGCCTGGAGTGTCAGTCCCGAAGGGACCCAGTACTTC. The variable domain in full, with the rest retrieved from reference TRBV30 and TRBJ2-5, is SQTIHQWPATLVQPVGSPLSLECTVEGTSNPNLYWYRQAAGRGLQLLFYSVGIGQISSEVPQNLSASRPQDRQFILSSKKLLLSDSGFYLCAWSVSPEGTQYFGPGTRLLVL.